The 5 T cell receptor beta chains presented below share a single source sample, sequenced in a study of beta chain features in type 1 diabetes. The whole isolated RNA underwent reverse transcription, so sequencing captured expressed TCRB transcripts. Libraries were prepared by immunoSEQ multiplex PCR; TCRdb keeps only in-frame clonotypes and omits some of them. The sample has hundreds of thousands of clones; approximately 70% are singletons. The source material was naive CD4+ T cells from blood. The receptors originated from a young man in good health.

The CDR3 loop is CASSTRSESGFAKNIQYF. For the CDR3, the DNA is TGTGCCAGCAGCACACGGAGCGAATCAGGGTTCGCCAAAAACATTCAGTACTTC. The J gene is TRBJ2-4, the V gene TRBV7-2, with a weak D call TRBD1 (5 bases). The CDR3 sequence is 18 residues long. From germline, CDR1 is SGHTA and CDR2 FQGNSA. Trimming removed 5 bases from V and 1 base from J, with 21 bases in between. Supplemented by reference TRBV7-2 and TRBJ2-4, the full variable domain reads GAGVSQSPSNKVTEKGKDVELRCDPISGHTALYWYRQSLGQGLEFLIYFQGNSAPDKSGLPSDRFSAERTGGSVSTLTIQRTQQEDSAVYLCASSTRSESGFAKNIQYFGAGTRLSVL.

This clone was picked up one time. V is TRBV27 and J is TRBJ2-2, with D uncertain. This CDR3 is built from 14 residues. Germline assignment: CDR1 MNHEY and CDR2 SMNVEV (reference sequence). The V gene lost 3 bases and the J gene lost 5 bases, with 10 bases spanning the gap. The CDR3 DNA is TGTGCCAGCAGTTTGATCGACGTGACCGGGGAGCTGTTTTTT. Protein sequence: CASSLIDVTGELFF.

The chain carries TRBV27 and TRBJ2-3; 9 bases fit TRBD1. From germline, CDR1 is MNHEY and CDR2 SMNVEV (reference sequence). With V trimmed by 4 bases and J by 3 bases, 5 bases remained unmatched. There are 15 residues in the CDR3. The CDR3: CASSWTGVWTDTQYF. The CDR3 DNA reads TGTGCCAGCAGTTGGACAGGGGTGTGGACAGATACGCAGTATTTT.

This clone was counted between two and nine times. The genes are TRBV30 and TRBJ1-1; D gene unclear. Trimming shortened V by 4 bases and J by 4 bases, and 13 bases separated the two germline ends. The germline V gene has CDR1 GTSNPN and CDR2 SVGIG (reference sequence). The CDR3 length is 13 residues. The DNA of the CDR3 is TGTGCCTGGATTAGTTGGAGGGTCACTGAAGCTTTCTTT. Protein product: CAWISWRVTEAFF.

The J gene is TRBJ2-2, the V gene TRBV7-2; D may correspond to TRBD1 or TRBD2 (5 bases each). V was cut by 3 bases and J by 2 bases, with 10 bases left in between. The CDR3 is 15 amino acids. CDR1 is SGHTA, CDR2 FQGNSA, per germline. This chain's CDR3 is CASSLGDANTGELFF. CDR3 nucleotide sequence: TGTGCCAGCAGCTTGGGGGACGCCAACACCGGGGAGCTGTTTTTT.